The sequence of this T cell receptor beta chain was determined in a study of patients and donors after allogeneic stem cell transplantation. TCRdb passed the RT-PCR reads through MiXCR, listing each CDR3 protein once. The sample gives 400,000 to 500,000 distinct CDR3 sequences, roughly 17% of which show up once; 7.2% is in the top ten. This clonotype was counted only a few times. V shed 5 bases, J shed 0 bases, and the junction held 7 bases outside the gene matches. Germline CDR1 and CDR2: SGHVS and FQNEAQ. The CDR3 covers 15 residues. The sample was blood, either unsorted or a sorted T cell fraction (not recorded which). This clonotype was obtained from a human donor who was either an allogeneic HSCT recipient or a stem cell or donor lymphocyte infusion donor (not recorded which). It is not recorded whose cells these are; they may come from a transplant donor. This chain connects TRBV7-8 to TRBJ2-7; TRBD1 agrees at 7 bases. The CDR3 spells CASSNRDSSSYEQYF. The CDR3 nucleotides are TGTGCCAGCAGCAACCGGGACAGTAGCTCCTACGAGCAGTACTTC.